This passage covers 8 T cell receptor beta chains from one sample sequenced in a study of T cells expressing NK-cell markers. TCRdb re-called the 5' RACE reads, yielding one record per CDR3 amino acid sequence without DNA. The table lists just under 150,000 distinct CDR3 sequences, with 9.5% to 15% in the top ten. Sample: blood T cells: a sorted CD56 or NKG2C T cell subset, CD4+ or CD8+ T cells, or bulk PBMC T cells (not recorded which). The receptors shown here come from a man between 18 and 35 years old in good health.

V is TRBV7-9 and J is TRBJ1-1. The CDR3 runs to 13 residues. Germline V gene lookup returns CDR1 SEHNR and CDR2 FQNEAQ (reference sequence). The CDR3 reads CASSSSGGGEAFF.

The chain couples TRBV12-3 or TRBV12-4 to TRBJ2-2; TCRdb returns TRBD1, unconfirmable since there is no DNA. There are 14 residues in the CDR3. CDR3 residues: CASRGQKNTGELFF.

The rearrangement links TRBV28 to TRBJ2-1; TCRdb picks TRBD2, but there is no DNA to check that call. This CDR3 has 15 residues. CDR1 and CDR2 from the germline V gene are MDHEN and SYDVKM. The CDR3 region is CASSLKGDFYNEQFF.

V and J are TRBV13 and TRBJ2-2; as DNA is missing, the TRBD1 call by TCRdb cannot be tested. The germline gives CDR1 PRHDT, CDR2 FYEKMQ (reference sequence). The CDR3 contains 16 residues. The chain's CDR3 is CASSPPSQPRTGELFF.

The chain joins TRBV7-9 to TRBJ1-4. The CDR3 is 15 residues long. Per germline, CDR1 SEHNR and CDR2 FQNEAQ (reference sequence). The CDR3: CASSLVEGSPEKLFF.

J is TRBJ2-2 and V is TRBV27; TCRdb's assignment of TRBD1 cannot be checked, as there is no DNA. The germline gives CDR1 MNHEY, CDR2 SMNVEV (reference sequence). CDR3 length: 15 amino acids. The CDR3 region is CASTFQQGRTGELFF.

The chain recombines TRBV5-6 with TRBJ2-1; TCRdb calls TRBD2, which cannot be checked without DNA. The CDR3 consists of 14 residues. Looked up from germline, CDR1 is SGHDT and CDR2 is YYEEEE. CDR3 loop: CASRTGGRERSEFF.

The chain uses TRBV12-3 or TRBV12-4 and TRBJ2-7; there is no DNA to check the TCRdb D call of TRBD1. The CDR3 runs 12 residues. The chain's CDR3 is CASSTGVGEQYF.